A single T cell receptor beta chain is shown here with its context. Its antigen is not known. Method: immunoSEQ multiplex PCR; TCRdb's copy keeps in-frame clones and lacks some. The sample lists fewer than 40,000 clones, roughly 87% seen once, with around a sixth in the top ten. These data come from a study of T cells in localized non-small cell lung cancer. Study-wide findings and caveats: The highest T cell clonality was in uninvolved adjacent lung, above tumor. Of the top 100 tumor clones, median roughly 60 were in adjacent lung, 25 to 30 among its top 100. One tumor region alone was sequenced, and heterogeneity therefore remains possible. Overall survival was longer when the density of T cells in the blood was higher.

V was shortened by 0 bases and J by 5 bases, with 5 bases between the two germline ends. Germline V lookup: CDR1 SGHTA, CDR2 FQGTGA. The CDR3 consists of 13 residues. The chain has TRBV7-3 and TRBJ2-1, with D unclear. This material consisted of peripheral blood mononuclear cells, taken before any cancer treatment. This receptor was taken from a man aged 40 to 70 with stage III lung adenocarcinoma. This CDR3 reads CASSLTTDNEQFF. The CDR3 DNA reads as TGTGCCAGCAGCTTAACCACCGACAATGAGCAGTTCTTC. Full variable domain (outside the CDR3, taken from reference TRBV7-3 and TRBJ2-1): GAGVSQTPSNKVTEKGKYVELRCDPISGHTALYWYRQSLGQGPEFLIYFQGTGAADDSGLPNDRFFAVRPEGSVSTLKIQRTERGDSAVYLCASSLTTDNEQFFGPGTRLTVL.